This T cell receptor beta chain emerged from a study of blood T cell repertoires in COVID-19. The table came from immunoSEQ multiplex PCR; TCRdb's copy has only in-frame clones and leaves some out. The table has approximately 300,000 clones, about nine tenths seen once; the top ten hold about 10%. The germline V gene encodes CDR1 SGHKS and CDR2 YYEKEE (reference sequence). The CDR3 contains 13 residues. Trimming cost V 4 bases and J 3 bases; bases outside gene matches: 3. Material: PBMCs or T cells enriched from blood (not recorded which). The receptor was isolated from a woman between 18 and 29 years old who had recovered from COVID-19. The rearrangement uses TRBV5-5 and TRBJ2-5; 7 bases are a match to TRBD1. The CDR3: CASSLTGEETQYF. The CDR3 region has the DNA TGTGCCAGCAGCCTCACAGGGGAAGAGACCCAGTACTTC.